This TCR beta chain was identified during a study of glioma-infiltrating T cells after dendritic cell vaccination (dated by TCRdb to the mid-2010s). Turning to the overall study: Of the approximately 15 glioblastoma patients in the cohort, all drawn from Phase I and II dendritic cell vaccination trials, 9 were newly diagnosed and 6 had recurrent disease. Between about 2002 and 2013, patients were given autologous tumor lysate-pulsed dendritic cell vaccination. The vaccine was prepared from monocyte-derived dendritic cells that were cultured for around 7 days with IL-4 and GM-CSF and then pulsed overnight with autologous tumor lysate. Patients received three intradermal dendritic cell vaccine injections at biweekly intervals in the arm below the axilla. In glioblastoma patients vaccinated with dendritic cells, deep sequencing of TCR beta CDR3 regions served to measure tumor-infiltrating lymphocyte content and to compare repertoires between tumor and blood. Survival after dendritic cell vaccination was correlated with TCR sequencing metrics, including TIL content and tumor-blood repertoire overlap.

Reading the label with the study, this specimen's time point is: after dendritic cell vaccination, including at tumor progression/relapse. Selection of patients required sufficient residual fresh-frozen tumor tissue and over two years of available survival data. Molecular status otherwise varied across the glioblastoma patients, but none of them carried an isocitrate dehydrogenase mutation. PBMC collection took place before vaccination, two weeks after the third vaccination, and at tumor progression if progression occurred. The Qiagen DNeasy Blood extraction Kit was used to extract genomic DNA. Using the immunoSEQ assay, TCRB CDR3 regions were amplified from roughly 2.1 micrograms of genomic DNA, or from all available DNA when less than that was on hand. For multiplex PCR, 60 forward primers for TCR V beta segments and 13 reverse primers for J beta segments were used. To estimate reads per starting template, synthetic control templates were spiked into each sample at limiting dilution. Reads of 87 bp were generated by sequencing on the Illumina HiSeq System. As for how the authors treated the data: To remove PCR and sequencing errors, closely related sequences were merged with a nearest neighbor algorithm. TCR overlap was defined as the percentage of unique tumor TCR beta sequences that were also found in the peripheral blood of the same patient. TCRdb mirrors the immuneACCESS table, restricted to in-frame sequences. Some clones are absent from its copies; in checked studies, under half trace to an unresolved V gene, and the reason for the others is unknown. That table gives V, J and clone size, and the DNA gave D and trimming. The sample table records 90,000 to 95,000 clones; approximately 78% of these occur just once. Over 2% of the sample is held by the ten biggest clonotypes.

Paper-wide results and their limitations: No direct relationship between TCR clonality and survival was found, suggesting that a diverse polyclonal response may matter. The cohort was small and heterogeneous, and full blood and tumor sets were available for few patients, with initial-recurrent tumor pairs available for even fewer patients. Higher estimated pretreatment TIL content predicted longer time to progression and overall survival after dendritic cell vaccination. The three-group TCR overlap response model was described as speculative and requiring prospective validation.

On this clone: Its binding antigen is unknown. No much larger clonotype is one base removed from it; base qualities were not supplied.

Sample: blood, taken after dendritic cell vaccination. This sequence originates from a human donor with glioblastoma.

For the CDR3, the sequence is CAWIGDSGYGYTF. The sequenced DNA: TGTGCCTGGATCGGGGACAGCGGGTATGGCTACACCTTC. The chain is assembled from TRBV30 and TRBJ1-2; TRBD1 matches 7 bases in the middle. At the junction V is shortened by 4 bases and J by 5 bases; bases outside the gene matches: 7. CDR1 and CDR2 are read off the germline V gene (reference sequence) as GTSNPN and SVGIG. The CDR3, cysteine through phenylalanine, is 13 amino acids long. CDR3 DNA only is kept here, 39 bases in frame from base 1.